Shown below are 32 T cell receptor beta chains from a single sample sequenced in a study of blood T cell repertoires in COVID-19. Measured with immunoSEQ multiplex PCR; TCRdb has only the in-frame clones, and not every one. The sample includes around 130,000 clones, 75% to 85% of them seen just once. The source material was peripheral blood. Source of these receptors: a man aged 80 or over with acute or convalescent COVID-19.

The genes are TRBV11-2 and TRBJ1-1; D unresolved. The CDR3 runs 15 residues. Deletions cut 5 bases from V and 1 base from J, with 14 bases between. The germline gives CDR1 SGHAT, CDR2 FQNNGV. CDR3 region: CASSPLSGWNTEAFF. Here the CDR3 DNA reads TGTGCCAGCAGCCCCCTATCCGGGTGGAACACTGAAGCTTTCTTT.

This clone has just one count. In nucleotides, the CDR3 is TGTGCCAGTAGTTTCCGCGGGACAGGGACTGCGGGTAACTATGGCTACACCTTC. Protein sequence: CASSFRGTGTAGNYGYTF. This rearrangement joins TRBV19 to TRBJ1-2; 9 bases are shared with TRBD1. The CDR3 consists of 18 residues. The germline V gene encodes CDR1 LNHDA and CDR2 SQIVND (reference sequence). V trimming: 5 bases; J trimming: 1 base; junction bases outside the gene matches: 14.

The CDR3 DNA follows: TGTGCCAGCAGCCAAGATCGGGATCAGCCCCAGCATTTT. This gives the protein CASSQDRDQPQHF. V usage is TRBV3-1 (or the pseudogene TRBV3-2) and J usage is TRBJ1-5; D is unresolved. The CDR3 contains 13 residues. The germline V and J ends were trimmed by 0 bases and 5 bases, with 5 bases remaining between them. Germline V gene lookup returns CDR1 LGHDT and CDR2 YNNKEL (reference sequence).

The rearrangement links TRBV18 to TRBJ2-1; D is perhaps TRBD2 (5 bases). CDR3 length: 14 amino acids. With 0 bases removed from V and 9 bases from J, the gap between germline ends came to 12 bases. Germline V CDR1 and CDR2: KGHSH, LQKENI. The DNA for the CDR3 is TGTGCCAGCTCACCACCCGGGGTCCGGGGTGAGCAGTTCTTC. Protein sequence: CASSPPGVRGEQFF.

The chain carries TRBV5-4 and TRBJ2-5, with D unclear. Germline V gene lookup returns CDR1 SGHNT and CDR2 YYREEE (reference sequence). This CDR3 contains 14 residues. V lost 4 bases and J lost 5, with 15 bases in between. This CDR3 reads CASSPRVTGETQYF. CDR3 bases: TGTGCCAGCAGCCCTCGGGTCACCGGGGAGACCCAGTACTTC.

This clone turned up a few times. V is TRBV5-6 and J is TRBJ1-2; 12 bases agree with TRBD1. Germline trimming cut 4 bases from V and 4 bases from J; bases unmatched to any gene: 11. CDR1 SGHDT and CDR2 YYEEEE come from the germline V gene. This CDR3 has 17 amino acids. The CDR3 region has the DNA TGTGCCAGCAGCCATTTCCGGGACAGGGGGCCCCTCTATGGCTACACCTTC. It translates to CASSHFRDRGPLYGYTF.

The V gene is TRBV9, the J gene TRBJ1-1, with a weak D call TRBD1 (5 bases). CDR3 length equals 13 residues. Trimming removed 2 bases from V and 8 bases from J, with 13 bases in between. Germline assignment: CDR1 SGDLS and CDR2 YYNGEE. In DNA form, the CDR3 reads TGTGCCAGCAGCGTGGAACAGGACGGCGAAGCTTTCTTT. This gives the protein CASSVEQDGEAFF.

The rearrangement uses TRBV2 and TRBJ2-7; D is possibly TRBD2 (6 bases). Trimming stripped 0 bases from V and 3 bases from J, with 12 bases between. The CDR3 sequence is 15 residues long. CDR1 is SNHLY, CDR2 FYNNEI, per germline. CDR3: CASSEAGGDYYEQYF. For the CDR3, the DNA is TGTGCCAGCAGTGAAGCGGGAGGAGACTACTACGAGCAGTACTTC.

The CDR3: CASRARSSSYNEQFF. CDR3 in DNA: TGTGCCAGCAGGGCTAGGTCGAGTTCCTACAATGAGCAGTTCTTC. The chain has TRBV11-2 and TRBJ2-1, with D unclear. Looked up from germline, CDR1 is SGHAT and CDR2 is FQNNGV. The CDR3 has 15 residues. V lost 6 bases, J lost 1 base, and 13 bases lay in between.

The chain is built from TRBV6-5 and TRBJ1-2; possibly TRBD1 for D (6 bases). Trimming stripped 6 bases from V and 6 bases from J, with 14 bases between. Germline V gene sequence: CDR1 MNHEY, CDR2 SVGAGI. The CDR3 is made up of 13 amino acids. The CDR3 region has the DNA TGTGCCAGCAGGGCTCGGGGGGCCGATGGCTACACCTTC. Its protein is CASRARGADGYTF.

The chain uses TRBV11-2 and TRBJ2-7, with 7 bases aligning to TRBD1. With 6 bases clipped from V and 3 bases from J, the junction kept 5 bases outside the gene matches. The CDR3 extends over 13 amino acids. CDR1 and CDR2 from the germline V gene are SGHAT and FQNNGV. CDR3 bases: TGTGCCAGCAGAAAGGGGGCGGTCTACGAGCAGTACTTC. This codes for CASRKGAVYEQYF. The full variable domain, in which reference TRBV11-2 and TRBJ2-7 provide the parts outside the CDR3, is EAGVAQSPRYKIIEKRQSVAFWCNPISGHATLYWYQQILGQGPKLLIQFQNNGVVDDSQLPKDRFSAERLKGVDSTLKIQPAKLEDSAVYLCASRKGAVYEQYFGPGTRLTVT.

The chain employs TRBV28 and TRBJ1-1; tentative D call: TRBD1 (6 bases). V gave up 7 bases and J gave up 3 bases, with 12 bases separating them. The germline V gene has CDR1 MDHEN and CDR2 SYDVKM. This CDR3 spans 13 amino acids. The CDR3 bases are TGTGCCAGCAATAAGGGGGGGGACACTGAAGCTTTCTTT. Translated, it gives CASNKGGDTEAFF.

This clone was seen once. This chain connects TRBV28 to TRBJ2-7; tentative D call: TRBD2 (7 bases). Germline V gives CDR1 MDHEN, CDR2 SYDVKM. The CDR3 has 15 amino acids. V lost 6 bases, J lost 5 bases, and 20 bases lay in between. The CDR3 DNA reads as TGTGCCAGCAGCGCTGGCGGGGGCGCCTCGAACGAGCAGTACTTC. This codes for CASSAGGGASNEQYF.

CDR3 DNA: TGTGCCAGCAGTGAAAATATTGTAAGACAGGGTTTGTCCGAGCAGTACTTC. This translates into CASSENIVRQGLSEQYF. The rearrangement links TRBV6-1 to TRBJ2-7, with TRBD1 matching 7 bases. V gave up 2 bases and J gave up 6 bases; unmatched junction bases: 16. This CDR3 is 17 amino acids long. Germline-derived CDR1 and CDR2 are MNHNS and SASEGT.

This rearrangement joins TRBV5-5 to TRBJ1-2, with D maybe TRBD1 (6 bases). Per germline, CDR1 SGHKS and CDR2 YYEKEE (reference sequence). The CDR3 consists of 16 residues. V dropped 4 bases and J dropped 2 bases, with 18 bases sitting between them. CDR3 amino acids: CASSPYRDLGNYGYTF. The CDR3, as DNA: TGTGCCAGCAGCCCTTACAGGGACCTCGGGAACTATGGCTACACCTTC.

The rearrangement joins TRBV28 to TRBJ1-5; no clear D gene. Germline V CDR1 and CDR2: MDHEN, SYDVKM. This CDR3 spans 13 amino acids. Trimming took off 6 bases at V and 7 bases at J, with 13 bases between the two ends. The CDR3 DNA follows: TGTGCCAGCAGCCCAGTTCTCGTACAGCCCCAGCATTTT. Amino acid sequence: CASSPVLVQPQHF.

This rearrangement joins TRBV3-1 (or the pseudogene TRBV3-2) to TRBJ1-1; TRBD1 aligns across 7 bases. The V and J ends lost 6 bases and 6 bases, in that order; junction bases with no gene match: 10. CDR3 size: 14 residues. Germline V gene data show CDR1 as LGHDT and CDR2 as YNNKEL (reference sequence). The CDR3 reads CASSAPDRAAEAFF. In DNA, the CDR3 is TGTGCCAGCAGTGCGCCCGACAGGGCCGCTGAAGCTTTCTTT.

The genes are TRBV2 and TRBJ2-5; TRBD1 matches 9 bases. Germline trimming cut 4 bases from V and 5 bases from J; bases unmatched to any gene: 2. The CDR3 runs 13 residues. Germline V gene sequence: CDR1 SNHLY, CDR2 FYNNEI. The CDR3 reads CASSGDRAETQYF. The CDR3 coding sequence is TGTGCCAGCAGTGGGGACAGGGCTGAGACCCAGTACTTC.

The chain joins TRBV19 to TRBJ2-2; 11 bases line up with TRBD1. The V and J ends lost 5 bases and 7 bases, in that order; junction bases with no gene match: 6. The CDR3 is made up of 15 amino acids. Germline CDR1 is LNHDA and CDR2 is SQIVND (reference sequence). In DNA form, the CDR3 reads TGTGCCAGTAGTCGGACAGGGGGCTTGAGCGGGGAGCTGTTTTTT. It specifies CASSRTGGLSGELFF.

The chain joins TRBV7-9 to TRBJ2-5; D may be TRBD2 (6 bases). Germline CDR1 SEHNR, CDR2 FQNEAQ (reference sequence). Trimming left V 0 bases short and J 4 bases short, with 12 bases between. The CDR3 consists of 15 residues. The CDR3 sequence is CASSLARGNLETQYF. The CDR3 DNA is TGTGCCAGCAGCTTAGCGCGGGGTAATTTAGAGACCCAGTACTTC.

V is TRBV11-1 and J is TRBJ1-1; 10 positions agree with TRBD1. The V gene end was trimmed by 5 bases and the J gene end by 1 base; junction bases not matched to a gene: 4. The germline gives CDR1 SGHAT, CDR2 FQDESV (reference sequence). The CDR3 covers 15 residues. CDR3 coding DNA: TGTGCCAGCAGCCCCTGGACAGGGGGGAACACTGAAGCTTTCTTT. Amino acid sequence: CASSPWTGGNTEAFF.

The chain combines TRBV5-6 with TRBJ2-7; D uncertain. Trimming removed 0 bases from V and 4 bases from J, with 5 bases in between. The germline gives CDR1 SGHDT, CDR2 YYEEEE. CDR3 length equals 12 residues. CDR3 protein: CASSLGRYEQYF. Written as DNA, the CDR3 is TGTGCCAGCAGCTTGGGCAGATACGAGCAGTACTTC.

The chain combines TRBV15 with TRBJ2-5; D uncertain. In germline, CDR1 is LNHNV, CDR2 YYDKDF (reference sequence). The CDR3 totals 13 residues. V was cut by 1 base and J by 1 base, with 4 bases left in between. In DNA, the CDR3 is TGTGCCACCAGCAGAGCTCCCCAAGAGACCCAGTACTTC. Encoded protein: CATSRAPQETQYF.

The chain carries TRBV7-8 and TRBJ2-3, with 8 bases fitting TRBD2. The V and J ends lost 8 bases and 6 bases, in that order; junction bases with no gene match: 16. CDR3 size: 16 residues. Germline CDR1 SGHVS, CDR2 FQNEAQ. The CDR3 bases are TGTGCCAGCTCCGAGAATCTGGCGGGGGGAACGGATACGCAGTATTTT. It is translated as CASSENLAGGTDTQYF.

The count of this clone is one. V usage is TRBV15 and J usage is TRBJ1-6, with D possibly being TRBD1 (5 bases). CDR1 is LNHNV and CDR2 is YYDKDF in the germline V gene (reference sequence). Trimming shortened V by 3 bases and J by 4 bases, and 13 bases separated the two germline ends. There are 16 residues in the CDR3. The CDR3 DNA sequence: TGTGCCACCAGCAGCGGGACTTTAGTATATAATTCACCCCTCCACTTT. Its translation is CATSSGTLVYNSPLHF.

The rearrangement joins TRBV4-2 to TRBJ2-1, with 9 bases identical to TRBD2. V was clipped by 3 bases and J by 9 bases; unmatched bases: 3. The CDR3 sequence is 13 residues long. CDR1 LGHNA and CDR2 YNFKEQ come from the germline V gene. The CDR3 sequence is CASSHSGGFEQFF. The CDR3 DNA sequence: TGTGCCAGCAGCCATAGCGGGGGTTTTGAGCAGTTCTTC.

This clone was observed a handful of times. The gene calls are TRBV4-1 and TRBJ2-3; TRBD2 agrees at 12 bases. After removal of 2 bases from V and 7 bases from J, the junction contained 10 bases not matched to a gene. The CDR3 length is 17 residues. Per germline, CDR1 MGHRA and CDR2 YSYEKL. The CDR3 region has the DNA TGCGCCAGCAGCCAACCGAGACTAGCGGGGGCCTCCCATACGCAGTATTTT. Translated: CASSQPRLAGASHTQYF.

This rearrangement joins TRBV10-3 to TRBJ2-2; 11 nucleotides agree with TRBD2. CDR1 is ENHRY and CDR2 is SYGVKD in the germline V gene. V trimming: 10 bases; J trimming: 2 bases; junction bases outside the gene matches: 6. This CDR3 spans 15 amino acids. The CDR3: CATRTSGGNTGELFF. The CDR3 nucleotides read TGTGCCACCAGAACTAGCGGGGGAAACACCGGGGAGCTGTTTTTT.

The chain couples TRBV28 to TRBJ2-4, with a weak D call TRBD1 (7 bases). V shed 5 bases and J shed 0 bases, with 20 bases lying between them. Germline lookup yields CDR1 MDHEN and CDR2 SYDVKM. This CDR3 spans 18 amino acids. The CDR3 DNA follows: TGTGCCAGCAGTGCTATCCAGGGGGGCAGGCTAGCCAAAAACATTCAGTACTTC. Protein: CASSAIQGGRLAKNIQYF.

This chain connects TRBV28 to TRBJ1-2; unclear D gene. Germline loops: CDR1 MDHEN, CDR2 SYDVKM. Trimming cost V 11 bases and J 5 bases, with 15 bases left between them. The CDR3 loop spans 12 amino acids. The CDR3 DNA is TGTGCCGCGACTGCGCTCGGGTATGGCTACACCTTC. Its protein is CAATALGYGYTF.

The V call is TRBV6-5, the J call TRBJ2-7, with TRBD1 as a possible D gene (6 bases). Looked up from germline, CDR1 is MNHEY and CDR2 is SVGAGI. The V end was cut by 7 bases, the J end by 2 bases, with 12 bases between. The CDR3 is 13 amino acids. CDR3 DNA sequence: TGTGCCAGCAAGGACAGTCCGGCCTACGAGCAGTACTTC. Protein product: CASKDSPAYEQYF.

The V gene is TRBV14, the J gene TRBJ2-1, with 8 bases matching TRBD1. Germline V gene sequence: CDR1 SGHDN, CDR2 FVKESK. V shed 7 bases and J 9 bases; nucleotides not matched to a gene: 17. The CDR3 is made up of 16 amino acids. CDR3 protein: CASNPRLDGTGGEQFF. The CDR3 DNA follows: TGTGCCAGCAACCCAAGACTCGACGGAACAGGGGGTGAGCAGTTCTTC.